One sample yielded the 17 T cell receptor beta chains listed below, sequenced in a study of blood T cell repertoires in COVID-19 (dated by TCRdb to about 2020). Library construction relied on the immunoSEQ multiplex PCR assay. TCRdb obtained this table from immuneACCESS and retained in-frame rearrangements with V and J assigned. These tables miss some clones; where compared with another copy, unresolved V genes account for less than half of the shortfall, and the remainder is unexplained. The sample table lists 350,000 to 450,000 clones, around 87% of them with a count of one. The ten largest account for 3% of the sample. Sequencing input: peripheral blood. The source of these receptors is a human donor in a cohort sampled during active COVID-19.

This chain joins TRBV5-1 and TRBJ2-2; possible D gene TRBD1, 6 bases. Germline CDR1 reads SGHRS; CDR2 reads YFSETQ. V lost 4 bases and J 1 base, leaving 8 bases between the germline ends. The CDR3 contains 14 residues. The CDR3 loop is CASSLDRNTGELFF. Here the CDR3 DNA reads TGCGCCAGCAGCCTGGACAGGAACACCGGGGAGCTGTTTTTT.

The genes are TRBV19 and TRBJ2-7, with TRBD2 matching over 10 bases. Germline loops: CDR1 LNHDA, CDR2 SQIVND (reference sequence). The V and J ends lost 6 bases and 0 bases, in that order; junction bases with no gene match: 8. The CDR3 spans 16 residues. This CDR3 reads CASRGSGRDLSYEQYF. DNA of the CDR3: TGTGCCAGTAGAGGCAGCGGGAGGGATCTCTCCTACGAGCAGTACTTC.

This chain uses TRBV19 with TRBJ2-2; unclear D gene. Per germline, CDR1 LNHDA and CDR2 SQIVND (reference sequence). This CDR3 has 13 amino acids. The V end was cut by 6 bases, the J end by 3 bases, with 8 bases between. This chain's CDR3 is CASSVQDTGELFF. In nucleotides, the CDR3 is TGTGCCAGTAGCGTCCAGGACACCGGGGAGCTGTTTTTT.

The CDR3 region is CASSPTQGNTMAFF. The CDR3 DNA follows: TGTGCCAGCAGCCCCACTCAGGGAAACACTATGGCTTTCTTT. The chain has TRBV6-4 and TRBJ1-1; TRBD1 is a possible D gene (5 bases). V shed 6 bases and J shed 11 bases, with 22 bases lying between them. Germline CDR1 and CDR2: MRHNA and SNTAGT. This CDR3 spans 14 amino acids.

The chain carries TRBV28 and TRBJ2-1; no reliable D call. V lost 3 bases to trimming and J lost 4 bases, with 7 bases between them. CDR3 length: 13 residues. Germline loops: CDR1 MDHEN, CDR2 SYDVKM. The CDR3 here is CASSFSRYNEQFF. CDR3 DNA sequence: TGTGCCAGCAGTTTCAGCAGGTACAATGAGCAGTTCTTC.

The chain couples TRBV6-4 to TRBJ2-1; 13 bases fit TRBD2. In germline, CDR1 is MRHNA, CDR2 SNTAGT. The junction had 1 base not matched to a gene; V was cut back by 4 bases and J by 4 bases. This CDR3 has 15 residues. The CDR3 region has the DNA TGTGCCAGCAGTGGGACTAGCGGGGGTTACAATGAGCAGTTCTTC. Translating it yields CASSGTSGGYNEQFF.

This clone has a handful of counts. The V gene is TRBV4-2, the J gene TRBJ1-1, with a tentative D call TRBD1 (6 bases). The CDR3 is 14 residues long. The germline CDR1 and CDR2 sequences are LGHNA and YNFKEQ. V was clipped by 3 bases and J by 3 bases, with 11 bases between them. CDR3 in DNA: TGTGCCAGCAGCCAGCTCACAGGGTACACTGAAGCTTTCTTT. Encoded protein: CASSQLTGYTEAFF.

The CDR3 coding sequence is TGTGCCATCAGCGGGAGAGGGGTTCACTATGGCTACACCTTC. It codes for CAISGRGVHYGYTF. The chain recombines TRBV10-3 with TRBJ1-2; a weak D match, TRBD1 (5 bases). The V end was cut by 6 bases, the J end by 3 bases, with 14 bases between. The V gene's germline CDR1 is ENHRY and CDR2 SYGVKD. The CDR3 is 14 residues long.

The genes are TRBV24-1 and TRBJ1-2, with D tentatively TRBD1 (6 bases). The V and J ends lost 3 bases and 8 bases respectively, with 9 bases between them. The CDR3 contains 12 residues. From germline, CDR1 is KGHDR and CDR2 SFDVKD. The chain's CDR3 is CATSDEGHGYTF. In DNA, the CDR3 is TGTGCCACCAGTGATGAGGGACACGGCTACACCTTC.

The gene calls are TRBV6-5 and TRBJ2-7, with D perhaps TRBD1 (6 bases). Germline-derived CDR1 and CDR2 are MNHEY and SVGAGI. The CDR3 runs 14 residues. The V gene lost 5 bases and the J gene lost 2 bases, with 13 bases spanning the gap. The CDR3: CASSRLGGPYEQYF. CDR3 nucleotides: TGTGCCAGCAGTCGCCTAGGGGGTCCCTACGAGCAGTACTTC.

The rearrangement links TRBV4-1 to TRBJ1-5, with 7 nucleotides matching TRBD1. The CDR3 has 17 amino acids. Unmatched junction bases numbered 13, after V lost 4 bases and J lost 4 bases. From germline, CDR1 is MGHRA and CDR2 YSYEKL. CDR3 loop: CASSPIQDRAINQPQHF. Here the CDR3 DNA reads TGCGCCAGCAGCCCTATCCAAGACAGGGCGATAAATCAGCCCCAGCATTTT.

This chain connects TRBV29-1 to TRBJ1-1; possibly TRBD1 for D (6 bases). In germline, CDR1 is SQVTM, CDR2 ANQGSEA. The ends were cut back, 5 bases at V and 5 bases at J, with 21 bases in the middle. This CDR3 has 15 residues. In DNA form, the CDR3 reads TGCAGCGTTTTGGTTCAGGGGATTATTAGGACTGAAGCTTTCTTT. Translation gives CSVLVQGIIRTEAFF.

This clone was seen only a few times. V gene TRBV4-2 combines with J gene TRBJ2-7; 7 nucleotides agree with TRBD2. CDR1 LGHNA and CDR2 YNFKEQ come from the germline V gene. The V and J ends lost 3 bases and 5 bases, in that order; junction bases with no gene match: 10. The CDR3 totals 15 residues. CDR3: CASSQEAAGPDEQYF. CDR3 DNA: TGTGCCAGCAGCCAGGAGGCAGCGGGGCCCGACGAGCAGTACTTC.

This clone was seen a few times. This chain links TRBV18 with TRBJ2-5; weak D call: TRBD2 (6 bases). Per the germline V gene, CDR1 is KGHSH and CDR2 is LQKENI. The CDR3 is 14 amino acids. The germline V and J ends were trimmed by 3 bases and 1 base, with 9 bases remaining between them. The CDR3 spells CASSPPGVQETQYF. The CDR3, as DNA: TGTGCCAGCTCACCGCCGGGAGTCCAAGAGACCCAGTACTTC.

A note on this clone: The same CDR3 can be traced to other DNA sequences in this sample. V and J are TRBV5-1 and TRBJ2-2; D is uncertain. V dropped 0 bases and J dropped 5 bases, with 5 bases sitting between them. Germline CDR1 is SGHRS and CDR2 is YFSETQ. This CDR3 contains 13 residues. The CDR3 coding sequence is TGCGCCAGCAGCTTGGGGGCGACCGGGGAGCTGTTTTTT. Protein: CASSLGATGELFF. The complete variable domain, with remaining parts taken from reference TRBV5-1 and TRBJ2-2, reads KAGVTQTPRYLIKTRGQQVTLSCSPISGHRSVSWYQQTPGQGLQFLFEYFSETQRNKGNFPGRFSGRQFSNSRSEMNVSTLELGDSALYLCASSLGATGELFFGEGSRLTVL.

The rearrangement links TRBV18 to TRBJ1-2; D is possibly TRBD1 (6 bases). Germline-derived CDR1 and CDR2 are KGHSH and LQKENI. The CDR3 spans 14 residues. Trimming left V 3 bases short and J 2 bases short, with 10 bases between. The CDR3 sequence: CASSPDRANYGYTF. Here the CDR3 DNA reads TGTGCCAGCTCACCGGACAGAGCCAACTATGGCTACACCTTC.

V gene TRBV7-8 combines with J gene TRBJ2-3; 13 bases align to TRBD2. The V segment lost 6 bases and the J segment 2 bases; nucleotides outside the gene matches: 8. Germline V gene sequence: CDR1 SGHVS, CDR2 FQNEAQ. The CDR3 spans 17 residues. The CDR3 loop is CASSSPGLAGYTDTQYF. In nucleotides, the CDR3 is TGTGCCAGCAGTTCCCCGGGACTAGCGGGATACACAGATACGCAGTATTTT.